This TCR beta chain is from a study of cytomegalovirus exposure and HLA in healthy donors (TCRdb year 2017). The study in broad terms: In an earlier analysis of roughly 500 of the donors, about 270 Gb of sequence data and approximately 120 million unique TCR beta sequences from about 190 million T cells were reported. An early release that covered fewer than 800 HLA-typed donors contained about 300 gigabases of sequencing data and 70 million to 100 million unique TCR sequences. Among the approximately 430 genotyped donors, about 85% belonged to the genetic ancestry cluster associated with self-reported Caucasian donors. The study aimed to test whether cataloging public T cell receptors could reveal signatures of past pathogen exposure. The T cell repertoires of under 750 subjects were profiled by immunosequencing and related to cytomegalovirus serostatus. Along with the approximately 600-subject first cohort, a separate validation cohort of about 110 different subjects was used. The study combined high-throughput TCR immunosequencing, statistical association of individual TCRs with disease status, and machine learning to predict cytomegalovirus infection status. To study patterns of TCR occurrence, a later analysis re-analyzed previously published TCR beta repertoires from around 670 donors and added high-resolution HLA genotyping. The later analysis used no new phenotypic data to find candidate immune exposures, relying instead on TCR beta sequences and their occurrence across donors. In an earlier analysis of roughly 600 of the donors, high-throughput TCR beta sequencing was used to judge whether each TCR beta V gene segment behaved as functional or pseudogenic. Donor age, sex, ethnicity and CMV serostatus were collected together with the repertoire data. Genome-wide SNP genotypes for about 55% of the roughly 670 donors were used in a later genetic analysis, which treated that subset as a discovery cohort. All discovery cohort repertoires had been generated on a single sequencing platform. Both class I and class II loci were covered by HLA typing, at four-digit resolution. Typing coverage varied by locus: roughly 629-640 donors for A, B, C, DRB1 and DQB1; 500 to 550 for DQA1; about 590 for DPA1; about 450 for DPB1. Four to six DR-DQ haplotypes were handled as single units for association and clustering because linkage in the cohort was strong. Across 398 genotyped donors of the cohort, an average of about 240,000 unique TCR beta nucleotide sequences per donor were sequenced, and 15% to 20% of those sequences were non-productive.

The cohort consisted of some 730 healthy bone marrow donors. At the time of sampling, all cohort members were nominally healthy, though unrecorded immune exposures were likely present. The donor was CMV seronegative and belonged to the group of more than 300 seronegative cohort members. Every donor gave a peripheral blood sample, and the peripheral blood mononuclear cells from that sample were used for TCR beta sequencing. Genomic DNA extraction from the blood cell samples was performed with the Qiagen DNeasy Blood Extraction Kit. Notes on this clone: Its cognate antigen has yet to be identified. It has no much larger one-base neighbor in the sample; base qualities were not kept.

The research as a whole found: According to a later analysis, most CMV-associated TCR beta chains appeared to be HLA-restricted, and the HLA associations seemed to be driven largely by CMV exposure. A later analysis associated about 17,000 TCR beta sequences with specific HLA alleles at a false discovery rate of 0.05. Because the 87-base-pair reads could not distinguish some IMGT-functional V segments, including TRBV6-2 and TRBV6-3, those segments were excluded. The study listed 150 to 200 TCR beta chains as associated with cytomegalovirus. An association between a missense DCLRE1C variant and V-gene and J-gene trimming of TCR beta chains was found in a later genetic analysis and replicated in an independent cohort. Immune exposure information for the cohort was limited to CMV serostatus. Most TCR sequences were observed very rarely across donors, whereas some public TCRs were present in many individuals. Linkage disequilibrium might explain the correlated functional status among segregating V segments, but an unknown experimental factor could not be ruled out. Because some donors lacked HLA typing at each locus, the association tests relied only on the typed subset. Only TCR beta chains were sequenced in this cohort, and the absence of alpha or paired-chain data limited detectable features. In a later analysis, HLA-associated TCR beta chains were found to be more clonally expanded and to have lower generation probabilities than equally common non-associated chains. A further reported finding was that TCR beta sequences accurately predicted the HLA-A and HLA-B alleles for most subjects in the first cohort. A cluster of highly shared sequence variants was judged likely to be a technical artifact of the sequencing pipeline. According to a later analysis, parvovirus B19, influenza, CMV and Epstein-Barr virus appeared linked to several top co-occurrence clusters. Cytomegalovirus status was reported to be diagnosed by the classifier with high specificity and sensitivity in both the original and validation cohorts. About 17 rarely observed V segments, including chromosome 9 orphons, were excluded from the earlier analysis of about 600 of the donors because counts were too low. When HLA alleles, especially DR and DQ, strongly co-occurred, TCR associations were difficult to assign to individual alleles. In a later genetic analysis, fewer N-insertions in productive TCRs were reported among donors in an Asian-associated ancestry cluster than the roughly 700-donor mean. In an earlier analysis of some 500 of the donors, most TCR beta V segments were observed in productive rearrangements about 87% or about 30% of the time, broadly matching IMGT annotations. In a later analysis, the rate of TCR association differed among HLA loci, with DRB1 alleles having the most associated TCRs and HLA-C alleles having the fewest. Presence/absence analyses assumed roughly uniform sequencing depth across donors, an assumption that may not hold. Three of the identified cytomegalovirus-associated TCR beta chains were confirmed in vitro to be specific for cytomegalovirus antigens. According to the authors, the approach could potentially be generalized to other disease states and immunological phenotypes.

Trimming removed 2 bases from V and 6 bases from J, leaving 6 bases between the germline ends. From the germline V gene, CDR1 is SGHRS and CDR2 is YFSETQ. The CDR3 measures 13 amino acids from cysteine to phenylalanine. Kept here is only the CDR3 DNA, which spans 39 bases and is read in frame from base 1. The library was prepared using the immunoSEQ multiplex PCR assay. For the multiplex PCR, a mixture combining 60 forward primers for TCR Vbeta segments and 13 reverse primers for TCR Jbeta segments was used. Amplification of the CDR3 region of rearranged TCR beta genes was performed with a multiplex PCR assay on genomic DNA. On the Illumina HiSeq System, the amplified TCR beta libraries were sequenced as 87-base-pair reads. Regarding the original processing steps: A later analysis counted some 74 million unique TCR beta chains across the 700 or so repertoires, and 9 million to 14 million of these chains were shared by at least two donors. A nearest-neighbor algorithm error-corrected the raw reads and collapsed the reads into unique sequences, merging closely related sequences to remove PCR and sequencing errors. To assign V, D and J gene segments, CDR3 sequences were aligned to IMGT reference sequences. For a sequence to be retained, a match of at least six nucleotides to both a V gene segment and a J gene segment was required. Rearrangements were classified as productive when the CDR3 lacked stop codons and remained in frame with V and J, and all other rearrangements were classified as non-productive. CDR3 was defined by IMGT convention, running from the second conserved V-encoded cysteine to the conserved J-encoded phenylalanine. The earlier analysis of about 610 of the donors excluded any sequence lacking an unambiguous match to a single V gene segment. An earlier analysis of roughly 590 of the donors called V segments functional above 56.7% productive rearrangements and segregating when the between-donor standard deviation exceeded 5%. To diagnose cytomegalovirus status from the catalog of TCR beta chain sequences, a statistical classification framework was built. A later analysis assigned V and J genes by comparing TCR nucleotide sequences with IMGT/GENE-DB human TR gene sequences. Using the TCRdist pipeline, a later analysis assigned CDR3 sequences along with most-parsimonious VDJ recombination scenarios. In a later analysis, each TCR beta chain was defined by its CDR3 amino acid sequence together with its V-gene family, and reads without a unique V-gene family were excluded. A later analysis removed roughly 590 highly shared, low-generation-probability nucleotide sequences to deal with suspected cross-contamination and a sequencing artifact. In a later analysis, a clonal expansion index was calculated for each public chain from normalized within-repertoire ranks of inferred template counts. In a later analysis, generation probabilities were computed using a VDJ recombination model fitted to out-of-frame rearrangements, and the results were checked against IGoR. Hypergeometric tests were used in a later analysis to score TCR-TCR, TCR-HLA and TCR-CMV co-occurrence, with a repertoire-size bias correction applied to the TCR pairs. False discovery rates were estimated in a later analysis by permuting HLA or CMV assignments 20 times. In a later analysis, co-occurring TCRs were grouped with DBSCAN, and TCRdist sequence similarity was added when clustering was performed within HLA-allele-positive subsets. Repertoires with fewer than 30,000 or more than 120,000 public chains were left out of co-occurrence clustering, as were roughly five repertoires with anomalous nucleotide sharing. Drawn from immuneACCESS, this table holds only the in-frame rearrangements with V and J called that TCRdb kept. Clones are partly lost; checked studies trace under half to an unresolved V gene and leave the rest unexplained. V and J calls plus clone size are reproduced from that table; the DNA served to infer D and trimming. The sample has 150,000 to 160,000 clones on record, roughly 84% of them singletons. More than 2% of the sample belongs to the ten largest clones.

The chain joins TRBV5-1 to TRBJ1-6; too little of a D gene remains to name it. The sample consisted of PBMCs. This TCR was recovered from a young woman in good health and CMV-seronegative. The DNA reads as follows: TGCGCCAGCAGCTTACAGATTAATTCACCCCTCCACTTT. It encodes CASSLQINSPLHF.